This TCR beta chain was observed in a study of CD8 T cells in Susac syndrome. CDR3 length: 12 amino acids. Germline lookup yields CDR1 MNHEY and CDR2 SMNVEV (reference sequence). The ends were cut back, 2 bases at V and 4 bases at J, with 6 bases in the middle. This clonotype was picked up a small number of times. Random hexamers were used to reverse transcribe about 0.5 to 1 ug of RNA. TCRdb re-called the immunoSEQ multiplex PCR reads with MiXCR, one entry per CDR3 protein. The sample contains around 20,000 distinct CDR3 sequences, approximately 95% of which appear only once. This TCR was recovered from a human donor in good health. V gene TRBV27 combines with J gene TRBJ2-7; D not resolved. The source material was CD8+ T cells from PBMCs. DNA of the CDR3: TGTGCCAGCAGTTTAAGTCCTTACGAGCAGTACTTC. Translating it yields CASSLSPYEQYF.